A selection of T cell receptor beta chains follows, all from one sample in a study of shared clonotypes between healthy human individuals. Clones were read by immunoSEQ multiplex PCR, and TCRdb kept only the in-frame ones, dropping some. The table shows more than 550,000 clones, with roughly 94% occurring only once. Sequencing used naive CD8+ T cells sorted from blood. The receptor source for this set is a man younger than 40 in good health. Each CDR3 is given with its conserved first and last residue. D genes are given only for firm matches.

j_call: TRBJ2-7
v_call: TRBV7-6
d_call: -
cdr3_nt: TGTGCCAGCAGCGCAACACACAGGGAATCGGCATACGAGCAGTACTTC
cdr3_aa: CASSATHRESAYEQYF

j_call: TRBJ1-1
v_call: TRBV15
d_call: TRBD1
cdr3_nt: TGTGCCACCAGCAGAGGCTTGACAGGGACGAACACTGAAGCTTTCTTT
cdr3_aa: CATSRGLTGTNTEAFF

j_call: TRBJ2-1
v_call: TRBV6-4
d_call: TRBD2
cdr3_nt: TGTGCCAGCAGCCCGACCGGGACTAGCGGTTACAATGAGCAGTTCTTC
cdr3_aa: CASSPTGTSGYNEQFF

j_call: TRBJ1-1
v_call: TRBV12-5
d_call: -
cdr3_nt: TGTGCTAGTGGTCCCCCAGGGGAGGTAACTGAAGCTTTCTTT
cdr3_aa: CASGPPGEVTEAFF

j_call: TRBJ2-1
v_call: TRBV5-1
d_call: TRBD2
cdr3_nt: TGCGCCAGCAGCCCCGGGACTAGCGGGCCCTCCTACAATGAGCAGTTCTTC
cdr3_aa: CASSPGTSGPSYNEQFF

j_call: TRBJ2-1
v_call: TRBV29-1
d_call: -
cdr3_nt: TGCAGCGTTGACGGGGGTACTTTCAATGAGCAGTTCTTC
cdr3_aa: CSVDGGTFNEQFF

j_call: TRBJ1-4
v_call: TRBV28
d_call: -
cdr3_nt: TGTGCCACCTTGGGGGACACAGGTTATGAAAAACTGTTTTTT
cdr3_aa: CATLGDTGYEKLFF

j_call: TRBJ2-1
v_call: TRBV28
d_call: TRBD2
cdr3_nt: TGTGCCAGCAGTTCACCGGTTGTGTCTAGCGGGAGGGCCTATGAGCAGTTCTTC
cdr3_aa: CASSSPVVSSGRAYEQFF

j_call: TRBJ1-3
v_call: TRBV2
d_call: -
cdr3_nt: TGTGCCAGCGGGGACACAAGCTCTGGAAACACCATATATTTT
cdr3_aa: CASGDTSSGNTIYF

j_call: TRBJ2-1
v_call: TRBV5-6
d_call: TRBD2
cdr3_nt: TGTGCCAGCAGCTTCGGGACTAGCGGGCTCTACAATGAGCAGTTCTTC
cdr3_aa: CASSFGTSGLYNEQFF